This T cell receptor beta chain is from a study of blood T cell repertoires in COVID-19. Study-wide context: The study drew acute and convalescent COVID-19 samples from the United States, Italy and Spain.

Germline CDR1 SNHLY, CDR2 FYNNEI. This CDR3 is built from 16 residues. Trimming took 1 base from V and 3 from J; bases not matched to a gene: 6. Authors' analysis steps: How many nucleated cells were present was estimated from reference gene primer amplification. Assay: immunoSEQ multiplex PCR; the TCRdb copy retains only in-frame clones and omits some. V and J calls and clone size are given by that table; D and trimming were obtained from the DNA. This table has about 160,000 clones, roughly 80% appearing once. The receptor was isolated from a man between 60 and 75 years old with acute or convalescent COVID-19. The chain combines TRBV2 with TRBJ2-3, with TRBD1 identical over 8 bases. The specimen sequenced was peripheral blood. CDR3 DNA sequence: TGTGCCAGCAGTGAAGAGTACAGGGGGGTTACAGATACGCAGTATTTT. It specifies CASSEEYRGVTDTQYF.